Following are 24 T cell receptor beta chains from one sample sequenced in a study of Ad26.COV2.S vaccination and SARS-CoV-2 variants. Regarding treatment: roughly 20 received Ad26.COV2.S at low or high dose, single or two shots; about 5 received placebo; per-sample allocation not given. Sampling happened 63 days after the first vaccine or placebo injection. Assay: immunoSEQ multiplex PCR; the TCRdb copy retains only in-frame clones and omits some. The sample shows roughly 350,000 clones, around 90% of them seen only once. This material consisted of peripheral blood, taken in a trial of Ad26.COV2.S vaccine versus placebo. These receptors all come from a person between 18 and 65 years old who received the Ad26.COV2.S COVID-19 vaccine or a placebo.

The rearrangement joins TRBV11-2 to TRBJ1-1, with D perhaps TRBD1 (6 bases). Germline assignment: CDR1 SGHAT and CDR2 FQNNGV. This CDR3 has 13 residues. V lost 5 bases, J lost 11 bases, and 18 bases lay in between. The DNA of the CDR3 is TGTGCCAGCAGCCTCGACAGGTCCTACAGCGCTTTCTTT. Its translation: CASSLDRSYSAFF. Full variable domain (rest looked up from reference TRBV11-2 and TRBJ1-1): EAGVAQSPRYKIIEKRQSVAFWCNPISGHATLYWYQQILGQGPKLLIQFQNNGVVDDSQLPKDRFSAERLKGVDSTLKIQPAKLEDSAVYLCASSLDRSYSAFFGQGTRLTVV.

V usage is TRBV7-9 and J usage is TRBJ1-1; D perhaps matches TRBD1 (6 bases). Trimming shortened V by 4 bases and J by 0 bases, and 15 bases separated the two germline ends. The CDR3 contains 16 residues. Per the germline V gene, CDR1 is SEHNR and CDR2 is FQNEAQ (reference sequence). The CDR3 loop reads CASSYRAPDMNTEAFF. The CDR3 DNA is TGTGCCAGCAGCTACAGGGCCCCGGACATGAACACTGAAGCTTTCTTT.

The J gene is TRBJ1-3, the V gene TRBV11-2; D is possibly TRBD1 (6 bases). The V and J ends lost 6 bases and 2 bases respectively, with 11 bases between them. From germline, CDR1 is SGHAT and CDR2 FQNNGV. This CDR3 contains 14 residues. CDR3 coding DNA: TGTGCCAGCAGAAACAGGGTGGCTGGAAACACCATATATTTT. It translates to CASRNRVAGNTIYF.

The J gene is TRBJ1-2, the V gene TRBV5-6; the match to TRBD1 covers 12 bases. The V gene's germline CDR1 is SGHDT and CDR2 YYEEEE. The CDR3 is 14 residues long. The junction had 2 bases not matched to a gene; V was cut back by 2 bases and J by 6 bases. In DNA form, the CDR3 reads TGTGCCAGCAGCTTCCGGGACAGGGGGCATGGCTACACCTTC. This gives the protein CASSFRDRGHGYTF.

The chain has TRBV2 and TRBJ1-5; 12 nucleotides match TRBD1. Trimming cost V 7 bases and J 3 bases; bases outside gene matches: 10. The CDR3 has 17 amino acids. Germline assignment: CDR1 SNHLY and CDR2 FYNNEI. CDR3 bases: TGTGCCAGCAAGGGGACAGGGGGCCCGCTGGTCAATCAGCCCCAGCATTTT. Translated: CASKGTGGPLVNQPQHF.

The CDR3 is CAGLGQGNGYTF. For the CDR3, the DNA is TGTGCCGGACTGGGACAGGGAAACGGCTACACCTTC. The gene calls are TRBV30 and TRBJ1-2; 9 bases align to TRBD1. CDR3 length: 12 residues. Germline values: CDR1 GTSNPN, CDR2 SVGIG (reference sequence). The J segment lost 8 bases and the V segment lost 8 bases, leaving 9 bases of the junction unmatched. The full variable domain, with the rest looked up from reference TRBV30 and TRBJ1-2, is SQTIHQWPATLVQPVGSPLSLECTVEGTSNPNLYWYRQAAGRGLQLLFYSVGIGQISSEVPQNLSASRPQDRQFILSSKKLLLSDSGFYLCAGLGQGNGYTFGSGTRLTVV.

This clone was recorded a few times. The chain has TRBV5-6 and TRBJ1-5, with D unresolved. The CDR3 is made up of 16 amino acids. Germline-derived CDR1 and CDR2 are SGHDT and YYEEEE. Trimming removed 1 base from V and 1 base from J, with 12 bases in between. The CDR3 coding sequence is TGTGCCAGCAGCTTGCAAGGAAGGTGGAGCAATCAGCCCCAGCATTTT. It encodes CASSLQGRWSNQPQHF.

The V and J genes are TRBV6-5 and TRBJ1-2; 9 bases align to TRBD1. The CDR3 runs 14 residues. Germline CDR1 and CDR2: MNHEY and SVGAGI. V lost 7 bases and J lost 7; bases outside the gene matches: 10. In DNA, the CDR3 is TGTGCCAGCATCCTGACCCGGACAGGGGTTGGCTACACCTTC. Protein sequence: CASILTRTGVGYTF.

J is TRBJ2-7 and V is TRBV30; D remains unclear. The CDR3 has 16 residues. V lost 4 bases and J lost 3, with 22 bases in between. Germline V gene data show CDR1 as GTSNPN and CDR2 as SVGIG (reference sequence). CDR3 protein: CAWIPLSTGRLYEQYF. The CDR3 DNA reads TGTGCCTGGATCCCGTTGTCCACCGGCAGACTCTACGAGCAGTACTTC.

This rearrangement joins TRBV6-6 to TRBJ2-1, with TRBD1 matching over 7 bases. The V gene end was trimmed by 6 bases and the J gene end by 1 base; junction bases not matched to a gene: 6. The CDR3 runs to 15 residues. Germline loops: CDR1 MNHNY, CDR2 SVGAGI (reference sequence). CDR3 in amino acids: CASRDRQGSYNEQFF. CDR3 DNA: TGTGCCAGCAGAGATAGACAGGGATCCTACAATGAGCAGTTCTTC.

This clone was observed once. The V call is TRBV27, the J call TRBJ2-7; D not resolved. The CDR3 has 13 residues. V gave up 4 bases and J gave up 11 bases, with 18 bases separating them. Germline CDR1 MNHEY, CDR2 SMNVEV (reference sequence). CDR3 amino acids: CASSWASDGIEYF. The CDR3 DNA sequence: TGTGCCAGCAGTTGGGCTTCAGACGGTATAGAGTACTTC.

The chain recombines TRBV4-1 with TRBJ1-1; D call uncertain. There are 13 residues in the CDR3. V lost 5 bases to trimming and J lost 1 base, with 8 bases between them. Germline V gives CDR1 MGHRA, CDR2 YSYEKL. The CDR3 sequence is CASSVKENTEAFF. CDR3 nucleotide sequence: TGCGCCAGCAGCGTTAAGGAGAACACTGAAGCTTTCTTT.

CDR3 nucleotide sequence: TGCAGCGTCTCAGGGGGGCGGAACACTGAAGCTTTCTTT. It is translated as CSVSGGRNTEAFF. The chain couples TRBV29-1 to TRBJ1-1; 7 bases agree with TRBD1. The CDR3 runs to 13 residues. With 6 bases clipped from V and 1 base from J, the junction kept 5 bases outside the gene matches. Germline V gene sequence: CDR1 SQVTM, CDR2 ANQGSEA.

V gene TRBV15 combines with J gene TRBJ2-7; possible D gene TRBD2, 5 bases. The germline V and J ends were trimmed by 1 base and 5 bases, with 12 bases remaining between them. The CDR3 is made up of 14 amino acids. Germline CDR1 is LNHNV and CDR2 is YYDKDF (reference sequence). Written as DNA, the CDR3 is TGTGCCACCAGCAGAGGATTTGGGGAGAACGAGCAGTACTTC. It translates to CATSRGFGENEQYF.

J is TRBJ1-2 and V is TRBV3-1 (or the pseudogene TRBV3-2), with D perhaps TRBD1 (5 bases). The V end lost 0 bases, the J end lost 1 base, and 12 bases lay between the germline ends. This CDR3 comprises 16 residues. The germline gives CDR1 LGHDT, CDR2 YNNKEL (reference sequence). The CDR3 coding sequence is TGTGCCAGCAGCCAAGATTCTCTCAGGGTTAACTATGGCTACACCTTC. Translation: CASSQDSLRVNYGYTF.

J is TRBJ1-2 and V is TRBV30; D is undetermined. The CDR3 totals 11 residues. The V gene lost 0 bases and the J gene lost 7 bases, with 6 bases spanning the gap. CDR1 is GTSNPN, CDR2 SVGIG, per germline (reference sequence). The CDR3 loop reads CAWSVYPGYTF. CDR3 nucleotides: TGTGCCTGGAGTGTATACCCTGGCTACACCTTC. Using reference TRBV30 and TRBJ1-2 for the parts outside the CDR3, the full variable domain is SQTIHQWPATLVQPVGSPLSLECTVEGTSNPNLYWYRQAAGRGLQLLFYSVGIGQISSEVPQNLSASRPQDRQFILSSKKLLLSDSGFYLCAWSVYPGYTFGSGTRLTVV.

This chain links TRBV4-1 with TRBJ2-2; D is possibly TRBD2 (6 bases). The CDR3 is 14 residues long. Trimming stripped 3 bases from V and 6 bases from J, with 11 bases between. From germline, CDR1 is MGHRA and CDR2 YSYEKL. The CDR3 DNA reads as TGCGCCAGCAGCCAGGTCGGGGAGGCCGGGGAGCTGTTTTTT. Its translation: CASSQVGEAGELFF.

The genes are TRBV6-5 and TRBJ2-3; possibly TRBD1 for D (5 bases). With 8 bases removed from V and 0 bases from J, the gap between germline ends came to 12 bases. The CDR3 loop spans 14 amino acids. Germline CDR1 is MNHEY and CDR2 is SVGAGI. The CDR3: CASETVPSTDTQYF. The CDR3 DNA follows: TGTGCCAGCGAGACAGTCCCTAGCACAGATACGCAGTATTTT.

Worth noting for this clone: The junction and the germline gene differ at one end; a read error may be behind it. The V and J genes are TRBV3-1 (or the pseudogene TRBV3-2) and TRBJ2-7; no reliable D call. The CDR3 spans 13 residues. Germline lookup yields CDR1 LGHDT and CDR2 YNNKEL (reference sequence). This CDR3 is CASSQDRDFAPDF. CDR3 coding DNA: TGTGCCAGCAGCCAAGATCGCGACTTTGCGCCGGACTTC.

The chain carries TRBV19 and TRBJ2-5, with 8 bases that match TRBD1. The CDR3 runs to 14 residues. Germline lookup yields CDR1 LNHDA and CDR2 SQIVND (reference sequence). V was clipped by 5 bases and J by 4 bases; unmatched bases: 6. The CDR3 is CASSDRGTGETQYF. In nucleotides, the CDR3 is TGTGCCAGTAGTGACCGGGGGACAGGAGAGACCCAGTACTTC. Complete variable domain (other parts from reference TRBV19 and TRBJ2-5): DGGITQSPKYLFRKEGQNVTLSCEQNLNHDAMYWYRQDPGQGLRLIYYSQIVNDFQKGDIAEGYSVSREKKESFPLTVTSAQKNPTAFYLCASSDRGTGETQYFGPGTRLLVL.

This clone has a single count. V is TRBV10-3 and J is TRBJ2-2; D may be TRBD1 (5 bases). This CDR3 spans 12 amino acids. The germline V gene encodes CDR1 ENHRY and CDR2 SYGVKD. Trimming stripped 5 bases from V and 6 bases from J, with 7 bases between. This CDR3 reads CAISTGSGELFF. In DNA form, the CDR3 reads TGTGCCATCAGTACAGGATCCGGGGAGCTGTTTTTT.

The CDR3 DNA follows: TGTGCCAGCAGTTTGAGAGTGATCGCAACTAATGAAAAACTGTTTTTT. This translates into CASSLRVIATNEKLFF. The V and J genes are TRBV28 and TRBJ1-4; D gene unclear. Germline-derived CDR1 and CDR2 are MDHEN and SYDVKM. V lost 3 bases and J lost 0, with 11 bases in between. The CDR3 spans 16 residues.

This chain joins TRBV6-5 and TRBJ2-5; possibly TRBD1 or TRBD2 for D (5 bases each). Germline V lookup: CDR1 MNHEY, CDR2 SVGAGI. The CDR3 spans 13 residues. V lost 2 bases and J lost 4, with 8 bases in between. The CDR3 DNA follows: TGTGCCAGCAGTTACACTAGGGGAGAGACCCAGTACTTC. Its translation is CASSYTRGETQYF.

V usage is TRBV27 and J usage is TRBJ2-7; D may be TRBD1 (6 bases). CDR3 size: 13 residues. V gave up 8 bases and J gave up 0 bases, with 11 bases separating them. Germline V gives CDR1 MNHEY, CDR2 SMNVEV (reference sequence). The CDR3 protein is CASWTEYSYEQYF. CDR3 bases: TGTGCCAGCTGGACAGAATACTCCTACGAGCAGTACTTC.